Following are 2 T cell receptor beta chains from one sample sequenced in a study of blood T cell repertoires in COVID-19. TCRdb's copy holds only in-frame clones and misses some; the assay was immunoSEQ multiplex PCR. The sample contains fewer than 250,000 clones, 86% of which appear only once. The sample comprised peripheral blood. The source is a woman aged 55 to 70 who had recovered from COVID-19.

The V and J genes are TRBV4-1 and TRBJ2-5; no clear D. CDR1 is MGHRA and CDR2 is YSYEKL in the germline V gene. The CDR3 sequence is 15 residues long. With 1 base removed from V and 4 bases from J, the gap between germline ends came to 13 bases. DNA of the CDR3: TGCGCCAGCAGCCAAGCCCCTTCGACGGGAGAGACCCAGTACTTC. It is translated as CASSQAPSTGETQYF.

This chain joins TRBV27 and TRBJ1-2; D is possibly TRBD1 (5 bases). Trimming took 0 bases from V and 2 from J, leaving 7 bases between them. Germline V lookup: CDR1 MNHEY, CDR2 SMNVEV (reference sequence). The CDR3 contains 14 residues. For the CDR3, the DNA is TGTGCCAGCAGTTTATCACCAGGGAACTATGGCTACACCTTC. Its translation: CASSLSPGNYGYTF.